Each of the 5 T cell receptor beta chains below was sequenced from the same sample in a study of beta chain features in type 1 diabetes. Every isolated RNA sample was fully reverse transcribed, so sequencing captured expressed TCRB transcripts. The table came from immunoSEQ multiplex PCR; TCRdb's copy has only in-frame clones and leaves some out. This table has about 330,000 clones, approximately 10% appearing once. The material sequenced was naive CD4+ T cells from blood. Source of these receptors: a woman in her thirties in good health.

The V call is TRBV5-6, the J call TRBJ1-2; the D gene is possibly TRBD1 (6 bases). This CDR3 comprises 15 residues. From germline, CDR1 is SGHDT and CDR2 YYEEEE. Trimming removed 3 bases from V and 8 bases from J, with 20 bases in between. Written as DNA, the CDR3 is TGTGCCAGCAGCTCCGCGACGGGGGGCTCCGGAGGCTACACCTTC. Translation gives CASSSATGGSGGYTF.

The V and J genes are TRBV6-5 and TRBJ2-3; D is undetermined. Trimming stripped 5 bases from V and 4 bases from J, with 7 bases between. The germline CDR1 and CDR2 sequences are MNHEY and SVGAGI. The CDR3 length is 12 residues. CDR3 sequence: CASSSPPDTQYF. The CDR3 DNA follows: TGTGCCAGCAGTAGCCCCCCAGATACGCAGTATTTT.

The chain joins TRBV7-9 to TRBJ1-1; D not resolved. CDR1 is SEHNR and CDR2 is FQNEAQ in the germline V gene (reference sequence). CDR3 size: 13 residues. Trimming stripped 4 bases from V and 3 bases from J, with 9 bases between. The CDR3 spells CASSSAGYTEAFF. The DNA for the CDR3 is TGTGCCAGCAGCTCCGCGGGCTACACTGAAGCTTTCTTT. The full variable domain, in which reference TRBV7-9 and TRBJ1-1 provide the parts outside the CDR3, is DTGVSQNPRHKITKRGQNVTFRCDPISEHNRLYWYRQTLGQGPEFLTYFQNEAQLEKSRLLSDRFSAERPKGSFSTLEIQRTEQGDSAMYLCASSSAGYTEAFFGQGTRLTVV.

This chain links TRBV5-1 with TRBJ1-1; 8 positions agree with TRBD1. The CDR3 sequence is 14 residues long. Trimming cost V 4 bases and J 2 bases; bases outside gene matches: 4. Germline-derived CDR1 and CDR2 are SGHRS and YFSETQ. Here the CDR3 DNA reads TGCGCCAGCAGCAGCCAGGGGGCTAACACTGAAGCTTTCTTT. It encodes CASSSQGANTEAFF.

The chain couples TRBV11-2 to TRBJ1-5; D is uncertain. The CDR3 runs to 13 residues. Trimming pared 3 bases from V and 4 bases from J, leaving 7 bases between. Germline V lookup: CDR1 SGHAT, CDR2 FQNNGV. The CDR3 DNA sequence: TGTGCCAGCAGCTTTTCCAGAAATCAGCCCCAGCATTTT. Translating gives CASSFSRNQPQHF.